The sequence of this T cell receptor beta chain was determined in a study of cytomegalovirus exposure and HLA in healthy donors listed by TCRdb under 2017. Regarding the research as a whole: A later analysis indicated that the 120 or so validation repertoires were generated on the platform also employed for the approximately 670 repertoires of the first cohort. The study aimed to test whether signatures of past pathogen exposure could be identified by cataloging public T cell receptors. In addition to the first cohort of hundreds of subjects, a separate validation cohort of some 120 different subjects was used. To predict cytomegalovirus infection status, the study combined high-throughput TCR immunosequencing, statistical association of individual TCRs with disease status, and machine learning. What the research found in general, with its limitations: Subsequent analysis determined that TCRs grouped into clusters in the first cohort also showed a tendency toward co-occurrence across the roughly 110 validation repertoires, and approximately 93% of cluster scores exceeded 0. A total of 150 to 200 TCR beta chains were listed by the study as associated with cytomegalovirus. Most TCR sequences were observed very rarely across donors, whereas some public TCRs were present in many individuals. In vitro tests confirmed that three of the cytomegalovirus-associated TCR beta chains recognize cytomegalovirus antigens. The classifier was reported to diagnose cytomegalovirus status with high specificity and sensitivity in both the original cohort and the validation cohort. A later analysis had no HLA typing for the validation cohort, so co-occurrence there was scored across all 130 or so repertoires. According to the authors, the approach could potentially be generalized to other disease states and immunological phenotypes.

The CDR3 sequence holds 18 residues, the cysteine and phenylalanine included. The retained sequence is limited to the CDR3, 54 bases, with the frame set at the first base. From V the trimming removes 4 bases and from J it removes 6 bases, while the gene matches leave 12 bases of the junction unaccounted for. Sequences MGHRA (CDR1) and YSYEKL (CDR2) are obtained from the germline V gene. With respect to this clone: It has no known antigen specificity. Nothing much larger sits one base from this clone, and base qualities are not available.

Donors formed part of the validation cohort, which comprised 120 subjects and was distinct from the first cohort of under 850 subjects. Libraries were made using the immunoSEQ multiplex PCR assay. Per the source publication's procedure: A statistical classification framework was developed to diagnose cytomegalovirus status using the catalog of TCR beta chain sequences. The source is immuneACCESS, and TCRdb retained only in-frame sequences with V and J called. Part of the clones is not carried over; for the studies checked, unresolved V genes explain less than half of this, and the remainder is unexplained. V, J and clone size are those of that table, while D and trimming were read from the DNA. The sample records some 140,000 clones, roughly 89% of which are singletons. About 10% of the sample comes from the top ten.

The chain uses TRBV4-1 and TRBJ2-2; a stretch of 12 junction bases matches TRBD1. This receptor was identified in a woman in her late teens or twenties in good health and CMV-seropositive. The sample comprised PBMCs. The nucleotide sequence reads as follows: TGCGCCAGCAGCCCAAGTGGTGGGGGACAGGGGGCCGCCGGGGAGCTGTTTTTT. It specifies CASSPSGGGQGAAGELFF.